These 5 T cell receptor beta chains came from one sample sequenced in a study of cytomegalovirus exposure and HLA in healthy donors. The data were produced by immunoSEQ multiplex PCR, yet TCRdb's version contains in-frame clones alone and is incomplete. Among approximately 65,000 clones listed, about 89% were seen once. Sequencing used PBMCs. The receptors were sampled from a man aged 18 to 30 in good health and CMV-seronegative.

This sequence joins TRBV6-1 and TRBJ2-1, with TRBD2 identical over 9 bases. The CDR3 runs to 13 residues. Germline trimming cut 6 bases from V and 9 bases from J; bases unmatched to any gene: 6. Germline-derived CDR1 and CDR2 are MNHNS and SASEGT. Written as DNA, the CDR3 is TGTGCCAGCAGATATAGCGGGAGTGGTGAGCAGTTCTTC. Protein: CASRYSGSGEQFF.

The V and J genes are TRBV25-1 and TRBJ2-7; TRBD1 matches at 10 bases. The CDR3 is made up of 15 amino acids. Unmatched junction bases numbered 6, after V lost 4 bases and J lost 3 bases. Germline V gene lookup returns CDR1 MGHDK and CDR2 SYGVNS. The CDR3 DNA is TGTGCCAGCAGTGGGGGGGGGACAGGGGTCTACGAGCAGTACTTC. As protein: CASSGGGTGVYEQYF.

The chain uses TRBV29-1 and TRBJ2-3, with 10 bases that match TRBD1. The CDR3 sequence is 14 residues long. Germline CDR1 is SQVTM and CDR2 is ANQGSEA. The CDR3 DNA reads as TGCAGTTCCGATGGGACAGGGGGCACAGATACGCAGTATTTT. It is translated as CSSDGTGGTDTQYF.

The chain uses TRBV11-3 and TRBJ2-7, with 9 bases fitting TRBD1. The CDR3 spans 14 residues. In germline, CDR1 is SGHNT, CDR2 YENEEA. V trimming: 3 bases; J trimming: 2 bases; junction bases outside the gene matches: 2. The CDR3 is CASSLGQGPYEQYF. DNA of the CDR3: TGTGCCAGCAGCTTGGGACAGGGCCCCTACGAGCAGTACTTC.

This clone was observed once. The chain uses TRBV5-6 and TRBJ1-1; no clear D gene. Germline assignment: CDR1 SGHDT and CDR2 YYEEEE. CDR3 length: 16 amino acids. The germline V and J ends were trimmed by 4 bases and 0 bases, with 16 bases remaining between them. This CDR3 reads CASSPLNDLLNTEAFF. For the CDR3, the DNA is TGTGCCAGCAGCCCGCTAAACGATCTATTGAACACTGAAGCTTTCTTT. The whole variable domain, filled in from reference TRBV5-6 and TRBJ1-1, reads DAGVTQSPTHLIKTRGQQVTLRCSPKSGHDTVSWYQQALGQGPQFIFQYYEEEERQRGNFPDRFSGHQFPNYSSELNVNALLLGDSALYLCASSPLNDLLNTEAFFGQGTRLTVV.